These T cell receptor beta chains were read from a single sample in a study of blood T cell repertoires in COVID-19. Repertoires were generated with immunoSEQ multiplex PCR, while TCRdb's copy carries only in-frame clones and drops some. Seen here are approximately 200,000 clones, 86% observed once, and the top ten hold approximately 4.8%. The sample taken for sequencing was PBMCs or T cells enriched from blood (not recorded which). The receptors stem from a woman in her twenties or thirties who had been exposed to COVID-19. The CDR3 runs from the conserved cysteine through the conserved F or W. A D gene is named only where the DNA matches it firmly. Not every row has a clone size; where given, it reads once, few, many or a size class.

TRBJ2-5,17,TRBV5-1,NA,TRBD1,TGCGCCAGCAGCTTGGCCCTGACAGGGGGTCTCCAAGAGACCCAGTACTTC,CASSLALTGGLQETQYF
TRBJ1-2,15,TRBV11-2,NA,NA,TGTGCCAGCAGCTTAGATCCCCGCCCCGAGGGAGGCTACACCTTC,CASSLDPRPEGGYTF
TRBJ1-2,14,TRBV5-5,NA,NA,TGTGCCAGCAGCTCCTATGAGGGCCCCTATGGCTACACCTTC,CASSSYEGPYGYTF
TRBJ1-2,15,TRBV3-1/TRBV3-2,once,TRBD1,TGTGCCAGCAGCCAGCGACAGGGGTCTGCCTATGGCTACACCTTC,CASSQRQGSAYGYTF
TRBJ2-7,13,TRBV15,NA,TRBD1,TGTGCCACCAGCGGACAGGGTAACTACGAGCAGTACTTC,CATSGQGNYEQYF
TRBJ2-1,17,TRBV1,NA,NA,TGCACCAGCAGCAACACCACTAGCGGGGCGTCCTACAATGAGCAGTTCTTC,CTSSNTTSGASYNEQFF
TRBJ2-3,16,TRBV19,NA,NA,TGTGCCAGTAGTATAGGGGCAGTCGTTAGCACAGATACGCAGTATTTT,CASSIGAVVSTDTQYF
TRBJ1-4,19,TRBV3-1/TRBV3-2,NA,TRBD1,TGTGCCAGCAGCCAAGATTTTGGGGATACCGGGACAGGGAGGGAAAAACTGTTTTTT,CASSQDFGDTGTGREKLFF
TRBJ1-5,16,TRBV21-1,NA,NA,TGTGCCATCTCCGCGGAGTTGGATATCTACAATCAGCCCCAGCATTTT,CAISAELDIYNQPQHF
TRBJ1-6,14,TRBV6-4,NA,TRBD1,TGTGCCAGCAGAGGGACAGGGCCCAATTCACCCCTCCACTTT,CASRGTGPNSPLHF
TRBJ1-2,15,TRBV13,NA,NA,TGTGCCAGCAGCTTAAGCGGCAGTTGGTTATATGGCTACACCTTC,CASSLSGSWLYGYTF
TRBJ2-3,16,TRBV6-2/TRBV6-3,once,TRBD2,TGTGCCAGCAGTTACCTCGAGCGGGGGGGCCCAGATACGCAGTATTTT,CASSYLERGGPDTQYF
TRBJ2-1,14,TRBV3-1/TRBV3-2,NA,TRBD2,TGTGCCAGCAGCCAAGTGGGGGGAGGGGATGAGCAGTTCTTC,CASSQVGGGDEQFF
TRBJ2-1,16,TRBV9,NA,TRBD1,TGTGCCAGCAGCGGGGGCGGGACAGGGGGCCGCAATGAGCAGTTCTTC,CASSGGGTGGRNEQFF